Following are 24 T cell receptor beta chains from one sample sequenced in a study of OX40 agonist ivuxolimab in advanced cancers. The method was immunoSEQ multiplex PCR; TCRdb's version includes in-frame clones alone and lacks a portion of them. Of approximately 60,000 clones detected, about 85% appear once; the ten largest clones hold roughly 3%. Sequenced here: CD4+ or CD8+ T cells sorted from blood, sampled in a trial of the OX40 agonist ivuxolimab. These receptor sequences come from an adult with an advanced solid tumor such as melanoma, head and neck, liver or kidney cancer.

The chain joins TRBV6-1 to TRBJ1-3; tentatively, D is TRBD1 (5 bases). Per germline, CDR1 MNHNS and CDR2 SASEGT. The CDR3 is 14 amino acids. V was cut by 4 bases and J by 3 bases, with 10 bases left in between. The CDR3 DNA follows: TGTGCCAGCAGTGGCCGGGGGGATGGAAACACCATATATTTT. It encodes CASSGRGDGNTIYF.

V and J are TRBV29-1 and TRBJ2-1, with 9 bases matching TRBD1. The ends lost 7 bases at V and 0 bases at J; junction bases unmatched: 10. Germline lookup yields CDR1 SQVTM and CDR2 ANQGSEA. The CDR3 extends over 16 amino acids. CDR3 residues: CSAPGGTGSSYNEQFF. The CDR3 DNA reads TGCAGCGCTCCCGGCGGGACAGGGAGCTCCTACAATGAGCAGTTCTTC.

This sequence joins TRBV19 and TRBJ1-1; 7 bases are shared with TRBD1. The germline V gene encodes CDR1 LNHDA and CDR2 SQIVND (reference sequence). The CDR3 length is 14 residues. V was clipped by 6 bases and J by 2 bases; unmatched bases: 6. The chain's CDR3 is CASRGGQFNTEAFF. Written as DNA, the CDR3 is TGTGCCAGTAGGGGGGGACAGTTTAACACTGAAGCTTTCTTT.

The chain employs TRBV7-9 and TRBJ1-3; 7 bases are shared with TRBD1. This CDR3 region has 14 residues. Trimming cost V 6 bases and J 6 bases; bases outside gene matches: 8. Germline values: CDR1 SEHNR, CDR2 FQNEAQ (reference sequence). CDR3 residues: CASRPGGGLNTIYF. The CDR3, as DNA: TGTGCCAGCAGACCGGGAGGGGGCTTAAACACCATATATTTT.

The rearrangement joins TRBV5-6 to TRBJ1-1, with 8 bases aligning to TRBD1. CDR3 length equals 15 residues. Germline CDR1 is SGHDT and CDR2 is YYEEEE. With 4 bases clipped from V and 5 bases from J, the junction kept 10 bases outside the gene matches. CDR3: CASSALTGVGTEAFF. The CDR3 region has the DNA TGTGCCAGCAGCGCCTTGACAGGGGTAGGGACTGAAGCTTTCTTT.

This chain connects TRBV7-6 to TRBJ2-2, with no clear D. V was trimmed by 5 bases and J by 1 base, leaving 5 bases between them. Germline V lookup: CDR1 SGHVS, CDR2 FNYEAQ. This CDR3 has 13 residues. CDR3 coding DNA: TGTGCCAGCAGCCAGAGGAACACCGGGGAGCTGTTTTTT. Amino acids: CASSQRNTGELFF.

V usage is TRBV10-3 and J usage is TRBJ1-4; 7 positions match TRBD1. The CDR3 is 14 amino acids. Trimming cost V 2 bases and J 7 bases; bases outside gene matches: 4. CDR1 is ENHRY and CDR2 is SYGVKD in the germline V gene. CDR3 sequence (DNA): TGTGCCATCAGTGAGGACAGGGTTACTGAAAAACTGTTTTTT. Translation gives CAISEDRVTEKLFF.

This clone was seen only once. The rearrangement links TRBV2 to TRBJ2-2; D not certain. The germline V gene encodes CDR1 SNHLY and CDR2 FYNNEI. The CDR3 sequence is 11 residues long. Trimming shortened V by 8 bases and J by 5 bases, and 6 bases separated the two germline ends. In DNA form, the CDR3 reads TGTGCCAGCGAAATTACCGGGGAGCTGTTTTTT. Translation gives CASEITGELFF. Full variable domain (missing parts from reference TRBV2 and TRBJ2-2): EPEVTQTPSHQVTQMGQEVILRCVPISNHLYFYWYRQILGQKVEFLVSFYNNEISEKSEIFDDQFSVERPDGSNFTLKIRSTKLEDSAMYFCASEITGELFFGEGSRLTVL.

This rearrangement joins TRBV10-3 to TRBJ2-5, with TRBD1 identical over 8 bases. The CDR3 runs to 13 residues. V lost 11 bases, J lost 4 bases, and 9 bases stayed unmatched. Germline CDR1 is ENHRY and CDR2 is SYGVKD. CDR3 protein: CAAKDRVGETQYF. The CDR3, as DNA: TGTGCCGCCAAGGACAGGGTTGGAGAGACCCAGTACTTC.

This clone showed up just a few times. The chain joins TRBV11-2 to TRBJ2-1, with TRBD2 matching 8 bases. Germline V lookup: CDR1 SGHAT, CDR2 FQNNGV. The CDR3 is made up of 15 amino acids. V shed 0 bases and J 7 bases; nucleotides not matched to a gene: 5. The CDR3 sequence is CASSLDSGTRNEQFF. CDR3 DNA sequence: TGTGCCAGCAGCTTAGACTCCGGGACTAGAAATGAGCAGTTCTTC.

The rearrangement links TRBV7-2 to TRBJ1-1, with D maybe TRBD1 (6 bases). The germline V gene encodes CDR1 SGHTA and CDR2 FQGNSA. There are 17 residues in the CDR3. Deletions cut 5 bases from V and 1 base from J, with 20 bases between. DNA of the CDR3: TGTGCCAGCAGCCCCCGCTCCGGGCAGGGGTGGAACACTGAAGCTTTCTTT. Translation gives CASSPRSGQGWNTEAFF.

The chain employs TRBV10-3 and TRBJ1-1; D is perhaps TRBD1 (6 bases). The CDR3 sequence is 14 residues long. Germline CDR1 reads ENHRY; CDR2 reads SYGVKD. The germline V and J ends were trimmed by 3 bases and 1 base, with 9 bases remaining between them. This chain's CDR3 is CAISEGTSNTEAFF. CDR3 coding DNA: TGTGCCATCAGTGAAGGGACATCGAACACTGAAGCTTTCTTT.

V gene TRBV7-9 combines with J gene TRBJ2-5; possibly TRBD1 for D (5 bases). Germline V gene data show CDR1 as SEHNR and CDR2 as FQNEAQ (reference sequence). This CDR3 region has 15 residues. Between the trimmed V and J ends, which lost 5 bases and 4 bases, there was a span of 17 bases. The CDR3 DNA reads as TGTGCCAGCAGCGTAGACAGTTGGGATAGAGAGACCCAGTACTTC. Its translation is CASSVDSWDRETQYF.

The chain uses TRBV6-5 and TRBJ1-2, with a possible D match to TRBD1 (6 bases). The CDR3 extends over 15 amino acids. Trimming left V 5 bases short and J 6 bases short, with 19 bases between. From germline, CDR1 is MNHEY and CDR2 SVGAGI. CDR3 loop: CASSKLTEGGNGYTF. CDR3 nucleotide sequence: TGTGCCAGCAGTAAACTGACAGAGGGGGGTAATGGCTACACCTTC.

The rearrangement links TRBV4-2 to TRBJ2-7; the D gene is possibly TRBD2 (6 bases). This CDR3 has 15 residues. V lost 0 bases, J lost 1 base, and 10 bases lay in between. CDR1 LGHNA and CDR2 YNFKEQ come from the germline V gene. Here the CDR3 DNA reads TGTGCCAGCAGCCAAGATCTGGCGGGATCCTACGAGCAGTACTTC. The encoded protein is CASSQDLAGSYEQYF.

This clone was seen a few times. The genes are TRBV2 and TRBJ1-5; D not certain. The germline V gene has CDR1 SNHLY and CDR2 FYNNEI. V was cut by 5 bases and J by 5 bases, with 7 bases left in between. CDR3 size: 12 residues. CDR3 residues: CASSNFYQPQHF. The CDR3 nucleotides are TGTGCCAGCAGTAACTTTTATCAGCCCCAGCATTTT.

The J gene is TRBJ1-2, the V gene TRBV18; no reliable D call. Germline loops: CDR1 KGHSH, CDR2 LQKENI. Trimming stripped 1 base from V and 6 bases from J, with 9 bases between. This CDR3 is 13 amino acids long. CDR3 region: CASSPQDLHGYTF. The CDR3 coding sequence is TGTGCCAGCTCACCACAGGACCTCCATGGCTACACCTTC.

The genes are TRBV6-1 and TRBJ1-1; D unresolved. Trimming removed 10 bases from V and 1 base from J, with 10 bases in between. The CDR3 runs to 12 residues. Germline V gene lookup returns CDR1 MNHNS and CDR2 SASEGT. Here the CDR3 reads CATLDPNTEAFF. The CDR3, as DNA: TGTGCCACCCTAGACCCGAACACTGAAGCTTTCTTT.

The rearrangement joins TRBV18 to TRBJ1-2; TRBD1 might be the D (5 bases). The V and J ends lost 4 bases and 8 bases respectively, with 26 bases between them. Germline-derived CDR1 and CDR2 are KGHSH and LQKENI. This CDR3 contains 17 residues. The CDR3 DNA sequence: TGTGCCAGCTCACGAGAGACGGTTGTCAGGGAGGGGAAAGGCTACACCTTC. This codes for CASSRETVVREGKGYTF.

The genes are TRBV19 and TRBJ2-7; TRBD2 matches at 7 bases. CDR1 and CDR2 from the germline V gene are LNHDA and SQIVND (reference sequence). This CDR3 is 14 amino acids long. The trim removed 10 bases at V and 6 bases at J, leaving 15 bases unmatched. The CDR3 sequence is CATKAGTSKGEQYF. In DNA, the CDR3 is TGTGCCACCAAAGCGGGAACATCGAAGGGCGAGCAGTACTTC.

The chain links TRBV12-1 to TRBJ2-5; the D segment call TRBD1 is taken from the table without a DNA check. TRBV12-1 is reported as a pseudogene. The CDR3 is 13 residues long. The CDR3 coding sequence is TGTGCCAGAGATCCGGACAGTCAAGAGACCCAGTACTTC. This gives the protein CARDPDSQETQYF.

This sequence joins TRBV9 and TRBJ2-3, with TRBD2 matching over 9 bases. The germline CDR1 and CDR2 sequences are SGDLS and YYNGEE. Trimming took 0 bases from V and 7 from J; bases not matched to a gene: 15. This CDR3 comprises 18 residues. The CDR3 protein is CASSVGETSGTFVYTQYF. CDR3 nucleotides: TGTGCCAGCAGCGTAGGGGAGACTAGCGGCACGTTTGTATATACGCAGTATTTT.

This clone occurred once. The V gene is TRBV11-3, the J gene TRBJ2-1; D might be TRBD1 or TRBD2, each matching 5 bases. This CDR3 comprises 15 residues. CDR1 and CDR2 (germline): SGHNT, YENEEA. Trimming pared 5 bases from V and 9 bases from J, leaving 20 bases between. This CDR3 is CASSPRQPQRGEQFF. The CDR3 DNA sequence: TGTGCCAGCAGCCCTAGACAGCCACAGAGGGGTGAGCAGTTCTTC.

This CDR3 is CASSLRRGIEAFF. As DNA, the CDR3 is TGTGCCAGCAGCTTACGCAGGGGGATTGAAGCTTTCTTT. The chain is built from TRBV11-2 and TRBJ1-1, with 7 bases that match TRBD1. V was clipped by 2 bases and J by 7 bases; unmatched bases: 4. This CDR3 contains 13 residues. The germline CDR1 and CDR2 sequences are SGHAT and FQNNGV.